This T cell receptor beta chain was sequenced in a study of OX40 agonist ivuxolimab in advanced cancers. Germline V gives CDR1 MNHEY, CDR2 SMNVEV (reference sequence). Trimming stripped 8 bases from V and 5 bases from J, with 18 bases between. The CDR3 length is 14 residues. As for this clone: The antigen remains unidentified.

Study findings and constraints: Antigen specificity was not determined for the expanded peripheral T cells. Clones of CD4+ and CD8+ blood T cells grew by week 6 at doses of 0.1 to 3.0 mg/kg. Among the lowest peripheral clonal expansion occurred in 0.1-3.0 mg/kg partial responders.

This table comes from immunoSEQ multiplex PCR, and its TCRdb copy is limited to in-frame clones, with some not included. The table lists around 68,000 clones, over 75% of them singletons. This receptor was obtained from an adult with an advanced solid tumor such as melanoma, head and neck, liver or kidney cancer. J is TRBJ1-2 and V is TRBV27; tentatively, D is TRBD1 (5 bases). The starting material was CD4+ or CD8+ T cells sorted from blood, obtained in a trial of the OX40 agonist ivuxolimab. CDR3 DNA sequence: TGTGCCAGCCGGTTAACTGAGAGGGGATATGGCTACACCTTC. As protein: CASRLTERGYGYTF.